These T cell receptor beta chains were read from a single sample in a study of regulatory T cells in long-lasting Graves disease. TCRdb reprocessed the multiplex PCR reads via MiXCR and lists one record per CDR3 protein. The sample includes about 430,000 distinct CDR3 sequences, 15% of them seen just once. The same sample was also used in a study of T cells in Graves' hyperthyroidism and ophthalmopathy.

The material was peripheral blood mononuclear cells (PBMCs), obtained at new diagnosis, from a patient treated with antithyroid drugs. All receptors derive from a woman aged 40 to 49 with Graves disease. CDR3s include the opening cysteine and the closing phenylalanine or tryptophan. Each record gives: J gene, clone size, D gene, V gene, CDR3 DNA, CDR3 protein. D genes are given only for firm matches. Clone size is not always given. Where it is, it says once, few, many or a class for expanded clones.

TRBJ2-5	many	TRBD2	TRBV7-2	TGTGCCAGCAGCTTAGTACTAGCGGCTATCCAAGAGACCCAGTACTTC	CASSLVLAAIQETQYF
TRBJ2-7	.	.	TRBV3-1	TGTGCCAGCAGCCAGCAGGGCATAAGAGAGCAGTACTTC	CASSQQGIREQYF
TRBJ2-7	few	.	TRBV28	TGTGCCAGCAGTCAATCCTGGAACTCCTACGAGCAGTACTTC	CASSQSWNSYEQYF
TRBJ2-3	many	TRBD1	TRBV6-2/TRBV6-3	TGTGCCAGCAGTTTCAGGGGGCGGCCCAACACAGATACGCAGTATTTT	CASSFRGRPNTDTQYF
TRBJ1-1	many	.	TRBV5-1	TGCGCCAGCAGCTTATCACTATCGGGGGGTTTCACTGAAGCTTTCTTT	CASSLSLSGGFTEAFF
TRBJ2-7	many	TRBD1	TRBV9	TGTGCCAGCAGCGTATCGGGACAGGATTTCCACGAGCAGTACTTC	CASSVSGQDFHEQYF
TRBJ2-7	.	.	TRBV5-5	TGTGCCAGCAGTTCGGGAATCTCCTCGGTCGAGCAGTACTTC	CASSSGISSVEQYF
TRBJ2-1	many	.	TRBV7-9	TGTGCCAGCAGCGCCCAGACTTTGGTATTGGCGTTTGAGCAGTTCTTC	CASSAQTLVLAFEQFF
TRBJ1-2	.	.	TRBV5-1	TGCGCCAGCAGCTTGGCCGGCAGGGAGGACGGCTACACCTTC	CASSLAGREDGYTF
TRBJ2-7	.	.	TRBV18	TGTGCCAGCTCACCACAAGGGGTGAGGGAGCAGTACTTC	CASSPQGVREQYF
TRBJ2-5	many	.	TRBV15	TGTGCCACCAGCAGGACGGGAGTCTCTCAAGAGACCCAGTACTTC	CATSRTGVSQETQYF
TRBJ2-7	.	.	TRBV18	TGTGCCAGCTCAGTCCGGGACGGTAACTACGAGCAGTACTTC	CASSVRDGNYEQYF
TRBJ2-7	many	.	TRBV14	TGTGCCAGCAGCCAAGATCCCGTGTACGAGCAGTACTTC	CASSQDPVYEQYF
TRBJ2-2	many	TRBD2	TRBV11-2	TGTGCCAGCAGCTTCTTAGGTAGCGGGGAGTACACCGGGGAGCTGTTTTTT	CASSFLGSGEYTGELFF
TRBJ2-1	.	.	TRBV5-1	TGCGCCAGCAGCTTGGAGGCTAGCTTTAGCTCCTACAATGAGCAGTTCTTC	CASSLEASFSSYNEQFF
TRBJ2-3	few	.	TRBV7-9	TGTGCCAGCAGCCGACAGGACACAGATACGCAGTATTTT	CASSRQDTDTQYF
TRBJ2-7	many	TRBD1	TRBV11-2	TGTGCCAGCAGCGTAAGACAGGGAAGCTACGAGCAGTACTTC	CASSVRQGSYEQYF
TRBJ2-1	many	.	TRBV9	TGTGCCAGCAGCGTAGAGTTGGGCACAGCGTCAAATGAGCAGTTCTTC	CASSVELGTASNEQFF
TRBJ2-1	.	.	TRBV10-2	TGCGCCAGCAGACAGGGTACAAATGAGCAGTTCTTC	CASRQGTNEQFF
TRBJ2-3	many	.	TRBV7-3	TGTGCCAGCAGCTTATCGGGATTCAGCACAGATACGCAGTATTTT	CASSLSGFSTDTQYF
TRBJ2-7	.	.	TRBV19	TGTGCCAGTAGTCACCCAGACGAGCAGTACTTC	CASSHPDEQYF
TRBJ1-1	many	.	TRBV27	TGTGCCAGCGGGCCAGGGACCCCGGCTGGGGATGTAGCTTTCTTT	CASGPGTPAGDVAFF
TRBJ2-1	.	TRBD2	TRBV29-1	TGCAGCGCGTGCCGGGACTATACCTACAATGAGCAGTTCTTC	CSACRDYTYNEQFF
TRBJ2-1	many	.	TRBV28	TGTGCCAGCAGTTCCCTAGCCTACAATGAGCAGTTCTTC	CASSSLAYNEQFF
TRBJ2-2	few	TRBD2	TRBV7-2	TGTGCCAGCAGCCCGAAGGCGGGAGGTATGAGCACCGGGGAGCTGTTTTTT	CASSPKAGGMSTGELFF
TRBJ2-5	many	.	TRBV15	TGTGCCACCAGCAGGGACGCTGCGGTAGGGGAGACCCAGTACTTC	CATSRDAAVGETQYF
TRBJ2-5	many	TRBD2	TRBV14	TGTGCCAGCAGCCAAGCTCTAGCGGGAGTAGAGACCCAGTACTTC	CASSQALAGVETQYF
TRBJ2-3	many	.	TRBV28	TGTGCCAGCACCCCTTTGCTAGCGTCAAGCACAGATACGCAGTATTTT	CASTPLLASSTDTQYF
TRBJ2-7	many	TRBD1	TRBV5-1	TGCGCCAGCAGCCCCCGGACAGGTCGAGAGCAGTACTTC	CASSPRTGREQYF
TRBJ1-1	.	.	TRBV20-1	TGCAGTGCTAGTAAGTCGGGACAAAGGAACACTGAAGCTTTCTTT	CSASKSGQRNTEAFF
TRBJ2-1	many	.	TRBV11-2	TGTGCCAGCAGCTTAGTTAGGTACAATGAGCAGTTCTTC	CASSLVRYNEQFF
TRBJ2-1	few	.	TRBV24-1	TGTGCCACCAGTGAAACCGGGGGAATTGCCTACAATGAGCAGTTCTTC	CATSETGGIAYNEQFF
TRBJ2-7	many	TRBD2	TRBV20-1	TGCAGTGCCTCACTAGCGGGATATCTCTACGAGCAGTACTTC	CSASLAGYLYEQYF
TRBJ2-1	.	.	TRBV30	TGTGCCCGGACTGGGGGCAATGAGCAGTTCTTC	CARTGGNEQFF
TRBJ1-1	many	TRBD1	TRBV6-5	TGTGCCAGCAGTTACGCGATTTTCAGGGGGATGAGGACTGAAGCTTTCTTT	CASSYAIFRGMRTEAFF
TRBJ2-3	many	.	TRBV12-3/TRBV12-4	TGTGCCAGCAGTTTGGACCCGACTGCCGCAGATACGCAGTATTTT	CASSLDPTAADTQYF
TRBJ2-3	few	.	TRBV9	TGTGCCAGCAGCGTAACGTCAGTGCAAGATACGCAGTATTTT	CASSVTSVQDTQYF
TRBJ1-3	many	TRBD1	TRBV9	TGTGCCAGCAGTACGTCAGGGGGCGGAAACACCATATATTTT	CASSTSGGGNTIYF
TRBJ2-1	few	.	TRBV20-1	TGCAGTGCTAGAGAACAGGGTTTCGGGGATGAGCAGTTCTTC	CSAREQGFGDEQFF
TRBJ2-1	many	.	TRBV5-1	TGCGCCAGCAGCTTGGCCTTGGCGTACAATGAGCAGTTCTTC	CASSLALAYNEQFF
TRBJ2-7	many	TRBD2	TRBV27	TGTGCCAGCAGTTTATCAAACGGGGGGTACTCCTACGAGCAGTACTTC	CASSLSNGGYSYEQYF
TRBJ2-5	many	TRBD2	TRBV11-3	TGTGCCAGCAGCGAAGAAGGACTAGCGGGATGGGAGACCCAGTACTTC	CASSEEGLAGWETQYF
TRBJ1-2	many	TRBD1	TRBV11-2	TGTGCCAGCAGCTCCGAGGGGGCTGGCTACACCTTC	CASSSEGAGYTF
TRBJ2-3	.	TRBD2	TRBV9	TGTGCCAGCGAGCGGGAGGGCCTAGGAGATACGCAGTATTTT	CASEREGLGDTQYF
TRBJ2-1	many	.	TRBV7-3	TGTGCCAGCAGCTCGGGGCAGAGCTCCTACAATGAGCAGTTCTTC	CASSSGQSSYNEQFF
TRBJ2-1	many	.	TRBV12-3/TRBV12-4	TGTGCCAGCAGTTTACCGACAGGATCGGAGGAGCAGTTCTTC	CASSLPTGSEEQFF
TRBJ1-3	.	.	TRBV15	TGTGCCACCAGCAGAGCTTCGGACTCAAACACCATATATTTT	CATSRASDSNTIYF
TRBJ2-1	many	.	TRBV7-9	TGTGCCAGCAGCCCCCAGGGACGGAGCTCCTACAATGAGCAGTTCTTC	CASSPQGRSSYNEQFF
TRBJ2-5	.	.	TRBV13	TGTGCCAGCAGCTTAGGTTTCGGGGGAGAGACCCAGTACTTC	CASSLGFGGETQYF
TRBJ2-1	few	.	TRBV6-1	TGTGCCAGCAGTGTCACAGAGTACAATGAGCAGTTCTTC	CASSVTEYNEQFF
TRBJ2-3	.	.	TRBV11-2	TGTGCCAGCAGCTTAGATTCTAAGTTTACAGATACGCAGTATTTT	CASSLDSKFTDTQYF
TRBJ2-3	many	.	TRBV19	TGTGCCAGTACGGCGGGGAGGGGGCGTACAGATACGCAGTATTTT	CASTAGRGRTDTQYF
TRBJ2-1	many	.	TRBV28	TGTGCCAGCAGCCTTACTAGCAATGAGCAGTTCTTC	CASSLTSNEQFF
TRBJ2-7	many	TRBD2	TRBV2	TGTGCCAGCAAAGGACTAGCGGGGGCCTACGAGCAGTACTTC	CASKGLAGAYEQYF
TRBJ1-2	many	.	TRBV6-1	TGTGCCAGCAGTGAACTGGCAGGGTCGAATGGCTACACCTTC	CASSELAGSNGYTF
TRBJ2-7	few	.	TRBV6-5	TGTGCCAGCAGTTACTTCAGGACAGACTCCTACGAGCAGTACTTC	CASSYFRTDSYEQYF
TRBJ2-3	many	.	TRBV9	TGTGCCAGCAGCGTCCGGGGTTCAGATACGCAGTATTTT	CASSVRGSDTQYF
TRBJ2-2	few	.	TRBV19	TGTGCCAGTAGTACAGGGAGGAACCCCCCCGGGGAGCTGTTTTTT	CASSTGRNPPGELFF
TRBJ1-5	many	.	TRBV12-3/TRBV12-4	TGTGCCAGCAGTTTCGACAGGCCAAATAGCAATCAGCCCCAGCATTTT	CASSFDRPNSNQPQHF
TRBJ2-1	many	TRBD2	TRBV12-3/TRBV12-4	TGTGCCAGCACTCATGGGGCTAGCGGACTTGGCTCCTACAATGAGCAGTTCTTC	CASTHGASGLGSYNEQFF